This is a list of T cell receptor beta chains from one sample in a study of lymphopenia after photon versus proton radiotherapy. Repertoires were generated with immunoSEQ multiplex PCR, while TCRdb's copy carries only in-frame clones and drops some. The sample consists of 37,000 or so clones, just over 85% of them appearing once. The sample was peripheral blood, taken from a patient treated with proton-based radiotherapy. Receptors originate from a woman between 65 and 79 years old with pancreatic cancer. Some clones in this sample may be carry-over from other donors' samples. The CDR3 runs from the conserved cysteine through the conserved F or W. A D gene is named only where the DNA matches it firmly. Part of the rows lack a size; the others show once, few, many or a class for expanded clones.

abundance	v_gene	j_gene	d_gene	CDR3nt	CDR3aa
.	TRBV19	TRBJ1-2	.	TGTGCCAGTATGCATGCCGGAGCGCGTGGCTACACCTTC	CASMHAGARGYTF
.	TRBV30	TRBJ1-1	.	TGTGCCTGGAGGAGAGGGATGATGAACACTGAAGCTTTCTTT	CAWRRGMMNTEAFF
.	TRBV5-5	TRBJ2-1	.	TGTGCCAGCAGCTCCACGGGTAGGGTTAACAATGAGCAGTTCTTC	CASSSTGRVNNEQFF
.	TRBV28	TRBJ2-3	.	TGTGCCAGCAAACCGGGACCCCGCACAGATACGCAGTATTTT	CASKPGPRTDTQYF
once	TRBV30	TRBJ2-7	.	TGTGCCTGGGGACTGACCTACGAGCAGTACTTC	CAWGLTYEQYF
.	TRBV7-9	TRBJ1-5	.	TGTGCCAGCAGCTTAGCTTTGAGTGATCGGCAAAATCAGCCCCAGCATTTT	CASSLALSDRQNQPQHF
.	TRBV11-2	TRBJ2-1	.	TGTGCCAGCAGCCATCGGGGAGATTGGGGCTCCTACAATGAGCAGTTCTTC	CASSHRGDWGSYNEQFF
once	TRBV18	TRBJ1-4	.	TGTGCCAGCTCACCACTCTCCGGGGGTCCAAGGGATGAAAAACTGTTTTTT	CASSPLSGGPRDEKLFF
.	TRBV5-6	TRBJ2-1	TRBD2	TGTGCCAGCAGCTCCCGCGGGGTAACTAGCGGGAGGGCGGGAAATGAGCAGTTCTTC	CASSSRGVTSGRAGNEQFF
.	TRBV14	TRBJ2-7	TRBD1	TGTGCCAGCAGCGATATATCAGGGGGCTTTTCGGGTTTGCAGTACTTC	CASSDISGGFSGLQYF
.	TRBV11-2	TRBJ2-5	.	TGTGCCAGCAGAAATACGGAGACCCAGTACTTC	CASRNTETQYF
.	TRBV14	TRBJ1-1	.	TGTGCCAGCAGCCAAGAGATGAACACTGAAGCTTTCTTT	CASSQEMNTEAFF
.	TRBV5-1	TRBJ2-1	.	TGCGCCAGCAGCTTGAATTTTGACTCCGAGAGCTCCTACAATGAGCAGTTCTTC	CASSLNFDSESSYNEQFF
.	TRBV7-9	TRBJ2-2	TRBD2	TGTGCCAGCAGCCCCCCTTCGGGGGGCACCGGGGAGCTGTTTTTT	CASSPPSGGTGELFF
.	TRBV10-2	TRBJ2-3	.	TGCGCCAGCAGTAAGCCCCCAGGAGTCAGCACAGATACGCAGTATTTT	CASSKPPGVSTDTQYF
.	TRBV6-1	TRBJ2-4	TRBD1	TGTGCCAGCAGTGAAGCGACAGGGGGAATGCACATTCAGTACTTC	CASSEATGGMHIQYF
.	TRBV28	TRBJ1-3	.	TGTGCCAGCGCCACTTGGGCAGTAGGCGGAAACACCATATATTTT	CASATWAVGGNTIYF
.	TRBV5-5	TRBJ2-5	TRBD2	TGTGCCAGCAGCTCCTGGGGGGAGGGTACCCAGTACTTC	CASSSWGEGTQYF
few	TRBV5-1	TRBJ1-2	TRBD1	TGCGCCAGCAGCGTTGGACAGGCCAATGGCTACACCTTC	CASSVGQANGYTF
.	TRBV9	TRBJ1-4	.	TGTGCCAGCAGCGTAGATCCAGGGCTCAGCGGGGGTGAAAAACTGTTTTTT	CASSVDPGLSGGEKLFF
.	TRBV25-1	TRBJ2-1	.	TGTGCCAGCAGTGACTCAGGTCCTAAAACCTACAATGAGCAGTTCTTC	CASSDSGPKTYNEQFF
.	TRBV28	TRBJ1-5	.	TGTGCCAGCAGTTTGTCGGGCAGGGGAATGAGTCAGCCCCAGCATTTT	CASSLSGRGMSQPQHF
.	TRBV7-9	TRBJ1-2	.	TGTGCCAGCAGCTTAGGGGACTACCTCTTGGGAACCTTC	CASSLGDYLLGTF
.	TRBV4-1	TRBJ2-3	TRBD2	TGCGCCAGCAGCCAAGTCAGACTAGCGGGAGGGGGTGATACGCAGTATTTT	CASSQVRLAGGGDTQYF
.	TRBV6-5	TRBJ1-5	TRBD1	TGTGCCAGCAGGCGGACAGGGCGGAATCAGCCCCAGCATTTT	CASRRTGRNQPQHF